This is a list of T cell receptor beta chains from one sample in a study of PD-1 blockade in classical Hodgkin lymphoma. This table comes from immunoSEQ multiplex PCR, and its TCRdb copy is limited to in-frame clones, with some not included. This sample yields 40,000 to 45,000 clones, of which around three quarters are seen a single time; 20% to 25% belongs to the top ten. This material consisted of peripheral blood mononuclear cells (PBMCs), taken at baseline. The receptor set was obtained from a human donor with classical Hodgkin lymphoma. Each CDR3 is given with its conserved first and last residue. The D gene is left open where the match is weak. Clone size is given for some rows only: seen once, a few or many times, or a class if the clone is expanded.

>TRBV7-9|TRBD2|once|TRBJ2-5
CASSPQGLAAQETQYF
TGTGCCAGCAGCCCCCAGGGACTAGCGGCCCAAGAGACCCAGTACTTC
>TRBV6-7|TRBD1|NA|TRBJ2-7
CASSSTGSDEQYF
TGTGCCAGCAGTTCGACAGGGTCTGACGAGCAGTACTTC
>TRBV6-5|NA|NA|TRBJ1-2
CASSVMYGYTF
TGTGCCAGCAGTGTCATGTATGGCTACACCTTC
>TRBV6-5|NA|NA|TRBJ2-7
CASNTGQRGSYEQYF
TGTGCCAGCAATACAGGTCAAAGAGGCTCCTACGAGCAGTACTTC
>TRBV7-9|NA|NA|TRBJ2-7
CASSLDSTTYEQYF
TGTGCCAGCAGCCTGGACAGCACCACCTACGAGCAGTACTTC
>TRBV7-9|NA|once|TRBJ1-2
CASSHTRTYGYTF
TGTGCCAGCAGCCATACACGGACCTATGGCTACACCTTC
>TRBV2|NA|NA|TRBJ1-1
CASSDPHREYTEAFF
TGTGCCAGCAGTGATCCCCACAGGGAGTACACTGAAGCTTTCTTT
>TRBV18|NA|NA|TRBJ1-5
CASSGGGGNQPQHF
TGTGCCAGCTCTGGGGGGGGCGGCAATCAGCCCCAGCATTTT
>TRBV7-8|NA|few|TRBJ2-5
CASSLVRETQYF
TGTGCCAGCAGCTTAGTTCGGGAGACCCAGTACTTC
>TRBV4-1|NA|NA|TRBJ2-3
CASSQDSRGTDTQYF
TGCGCCAGCAGCCAAGATAGTAGGGGGACAGATACGCAGTATTTT
>TRBV7-9|NA|NA|TRBJ2-2
CASSLAGGELFF
TGTGCCAGCAGCTTGGCGGGCGGGGAGCTGTTTTTT
>TRBV7-2|TRBD1|NA|TRBJ2-5
CASSSYSGTAETQYF
TGTGCCAGCAGCTCCTACTCCGGGACAGCGGAGACCCAGTACTTC
>TRBV19|NA|NA|TRBJ1-5
CASSIVGYQPQHF
TGTGCCAGTAGTATAGTGGGGTATCAGCCCCAGCATTTT
>TRBV19|TRBD1|NA|TRBJ1-4
CASGTAATNEKLFF
TGTGCCAGTGGGACAGCCGCAACTAATGAAAAACTGTTTTTT
>TRBV10-3|NA|NA|TRBJ1-6
CAIRQGRDNSPLHF
TGTGCCATCAGGCAGGGACGGGATAATTCACCCCTCCACTTT
>TRBV6-6|NA|NA|TRBJ1-5
CASSYLGRNSNQPQHF
TGTGCCAGCAGTTACTTGGGACGGAATAGCAATCAGCCCCAGCATTTT
>TRBV11-3|TRBD2|NA|TRBJ2-2
CASSAPPLAGTGELFF
TGTGCCAGCAGCGCCCCCCCTTTAGCGGGCACCGGGGAGCTGTTTTTT
>TRBV14|TRBD1|NA|TRBJ2-1
CASSQDRIRYNEQFF
TGTGCCAGCAGCCAGGACAGGATTCGCTACAATGAGCAGTTCTTC
>TRBV28|NA|NA|TRBJ2-1
CASTLSWSYNEQFF
TGTGCCAGCACCCTTAGTTGGTCCTACAATGAGCAGTTCTTC
>TRBV29-1|TRBD1|NA|TRBJ2-1
CSVDGRGQGASRPWNEQFF
TGCAGCGTTGATGGGAGGGGACAGGGGGCTTCAAGACCCTGGAATGAGCAGTTCTTC
>TRBV30|TRBD2|NA|TRBJ2-5
CAWSVQAGGGETQYF
TGTGCCTGGAGTGTACAAGCGGGAGGTGGAGAGACCCAGTACTTC
>TRBV9|NA|NA|TRBJ2-3
CASSVATYDGRDTQYF
TGTGCCAGCAGCGTAGCTACATACGACGGCAGAGATACGCAGTATTTT
>TRBV19|TRBD2|NA|TRBJ2-3
CASRATSGRAADTQYF
TGTGCCAGTAGGGCGACTAGCGGGAGGGCCGCAGATACGCAGTATTTT
>TRBV6-1|NA|NA|TRBJ1-1
CASSATFGTEAFF
TGTGCCAGCAGCGCAACATTCGGCACTGAAGCTTTCTTT
>TRBV6-5|NA|NA|TRBJ2-7
CASSYDPRTYEQYF
TGTGCCAGCAGTTACGATCCGAGAACCTACGAGCAGTACTTC
>TRBV30|TRBD1|NA|TRBJ2-5
CAWSITDRATGETQYF
TGTGCCTGGAGTATAACGGACAGGGCTACGGGAGAGACCCAGTACTTC
>TRBV28|NA|NA|TRBJ2-4
CASSLSTADIQYF
TGTGCCAGCAGTTTATCGACAGCGGACATTCAGTACTTC
>TRBV9|TRBD2|few|TRBJ2-2
CASSISLAGGPGELFF
TGTGCCAGCAGCATCTCACTAGCGGGAGGCCCCGGGGAGCTGTTTTTT
>TRBV7-6|TRBD2|once|TRBJ2-5
CASSLGTGLEETQYF
TGTGCCAGCAGCTTAGGGACTGGACTAGAAGAGACCCAGTACTTC
>TRBV28|NA|NA|TRBJ1-2
CASSPSGYTF
TGTGCCAGCAGCCCTAGTGGCTACACCTTC
>TRBV30|NA|NA|TRBJ1-1
CAWSVLSEAFF
TGTGCCTGGAGTGTACTCTCTGAAGCTTTCTTT
>TRBV11-2|NA|NA|TRBJ1-1
CASSLTGTEAFF
TGTGCCAGCAGCTTAACCGGCACTGAAGCTTTCTTT
>TRBV19|TRBD1|once|TRBJ1-1
CASRTGLMNTEAFF
TGTGCCAGCCGGACAGGGCTCATGAACACTGAAGCTTTCTTT
>TRBV7-7|NA|NA|TRBJ1-1
CASSLGQNTEAFF
TGTGCTAGCAGCCTGGGGCAGAACACTGAAGCTTTCTTT
>TRBV7-9|NA|NA|TRBJ1-3
CASSPSASGNTIYF
TGTGCCAGCAGCCCTAGCGCGTCTGGAAACACCATATATTTT
>TRBV19|NA|NA|TRBJ2-7
CASSDRGLSSYEQYF
TGTGCCAGTAGTGACCGAGGTCTGAGCTCCTACGAGCAGTACTTC
>TRBV6-5|NA|NA|TRBJ2-7
CASSYSRGPSPYEQYF
TGTGCCAGCAGTTACTCGCGAGGACCGTCCCCCTACGAGCAGTACTTC
>TRBV5-1|TRBD1|NA|TRBJ1-2
CASSDGTGNNYGYTF
TGCGCCAGCAGCGACGGGACAGGGAATAACTATGGCTACACCTTC
>TRBV4-1|NA|NA|TRBJ1-5
CASSPQYGNQPQHF
TGCGCCAGCAGCCCCCAATATGGCAATCAGCCCCAGCATTTT
>TRBV18|NA|NA|TRBJ2-6
CASSPTGVRAGANVLTF
TGTGCCAGCTCACCGACCGGGGTAAGGGCTGGGGCCAACGTCCTGACTTTC
>TRBV6-5|NA|NA|TRBJ1-5
CASSDGYSNQPQHF
TGTGCCAGCAGTGACGGATATAGCAATCAGCCCCAGCATTTT
>TRBV10-3|TRBD1|NA|TRBJ2-5
CAISESARDRGSQYF
TGTGCCATCAGTGAGTCGGCCCGGGACAGGGGATCCCAGTACTTC
>TRBV6-6|NA|NA|TRBJ1-4
CARGVRKLFF
TGTGCCAGGGGAGTGAGGAAACTGTTTTTT
>TRBV5-1|NA|NA|TRBJ2-1
CASSIGQLYNEQFF
TGCGCCAGCAGCATCGGACAGCTGTACAATGAGCAGTTCTTC
>TRBV9|NA|NA|TRBJ1-5
CASSRGRWPEPQHF
TGTGCCAGCAGCCGAGGACGGTGGCCGGAGCCCCAGCATTTT
>TRBV5-4|NA|NA|TRBJ2-1
CASSLGAYNEQFF
TGTGCCAGCAGCTTGGGGGCATACAATGAGCAGTTCTTC
>TRBV6-5|NA|NA|TRBJ2-7
CASRLGGSYEQYF
TGTGCCAGCAGGCTCGGAGGATCCTACGAGCAGTACTTC
>TRBV5-5|NA|NA|TRBJ2-3
CASSLRGADTQYF
TGTGCCAGCAGCTTAAGAGGGGCAGATACGCAGTATTTT
>TRBV2|NA|NA|TRBJ1-2
CASYYWDGYTF
TGTGCCAGCTATTATTGGGATGGCTACACCTTC
>TRBV7-9|TRBD1|few|TRBJ1-4
CASSLGQGAREKLFF
TGTGCCAGCAGCTTGGGACAGGGGGCGCGGGAAAAACTGTTTTTT
>TRBV6-5|NA|NA|TRBJ1-6
CASSPGLNSPLHF
TGTGCCAGCAGCCCTGGACTGAATTCACCCCTCCACTTT
>TRBV28|TRBD2|NA|TRBJ2-7
CASSSGLSQQYF
TGTGCCAGCAGTTCGGGACTATCCCAGCAGTACTTC
>TRBV19|TRBD1|few|TRBJ1-4
CASRDRGRATNEKLFF
TGTGCCAGTCGGGACAGGGGAAGGGCAACTAATGAAAAACTGTTTTTT
>TRBV10-3|NA|NA|TRBJ1-1
CAISEPYPGHLMNTEAFF
TGTGCCATCAGTGAGCCCTATCCGGGACACCTCATGAACACTGAAGCTTTCTTT
>TRBV7-3|TRBD2|NA|TRBJ2-5
CASSIGLAGQETQYF
TGTGCCAGCAGCATAGGACTAGCGGGACAAGAGACCCAGTACTTC